The source of this T cell receptor (beta chain) is a study of T-cell reconstitution after alpha-beta-depleted transplantation in children. The CDR3 spans 16 residues. Trimming pared 5 bases from V and 3 bases from J, leaving 16 bases between. Preparation of the TCRbeta library used unique molecular identifiers. Each CDR3 protein is one row after TCRdb ran MiXCR on the PCR reads. Of roughly 300,000 distinct CDR3 sequences in the sample, 9.5% to 10% were seen once. The receptor's source is a human donor who donated a stem cell graft to a child with SCID. This specimen was PBMCs from the stem cell graft donor, taken from the stem cell graft. This chain uses TRBV12-3 or TRBV12-4 with TRBJ1-4; D remains ambiguous. CDR3 loop: CASSPAGRAPNEKLFF. CDR3 DNA: TGTGCCAGCAGTCCCGCCGGGCGGGCCCCTAATGAAAAACTGTTTTTT.